Listed here are 2 T cell receptor beta chains from one sample, sequenced in a study of T-cell reconstitution after alpha-beta-depleted transplantation in children. Unique molecular identifiers were incorporated when the TCRbeta library was constructed. TCRdb processed the PCR reads anew with MiXCR; each CDR3 protein has one entry. The data hold under 150,000 distinct CDR3 sequences, with about 9.5% observed a single time. This material consisted of PBMCs, mostly from graft donor cells, taken 180 days after TCRalphabeta/CD19-depleted stem cell transplant. The receptors were sampled from a girl in the first two years of life who had a stem cell transplant for combined immunodeficiency, so the T cells may come from the graft donor.

The chain links TRBV20-1 to TRBJ1-2; D is perhaps TRBD1 (5 bases). The CDR3 is made up of 13 amino acids. CDR1 is DFQATT, CDR2 SNEGSKA, per germline (reference sequence). The V gene lost 4 bases and the J gene lost 2 bases, with 11 bases spanning the gap. In nucleotides, the CDR3 is TGCAGTGCTATTGGCCAGGGAAACTATGGCTACACCTTC. Residues: CSAIGQGNYGYTF.

J is TRBJ2-5 and V is TRBV18; D is tentatively TRBD1 or TRBD2 (5 bases each). V dropped 1 base and J dropped 1 base, with 7 bases sitting between them. In germline, CDR1 is KGHSH, CDR2 LQKENI. The CDR3 covers 14 residues. The CDR3 bases are TGTGCCAGCTCACCACGGGGGAGCCAAGAGACCCAGTACTTC. Its protein is CASSPRGSQETQYF. Variable domain in full (rest from reference TRBV18 and TRBJ2-5): NAGVMQNPRHLVRRRGQEARLRCSPMKGHSHVYWYRQLPEEGLKFMVYLQKENIIDESGMPKERFSAEFPKEGPSILRIQQVVRGDSAAYFCASSPRGSQETQYFGPGTRLLVL.